The 13 T cell receptor beta chains listed next were all sequenced from one sample in a study of human T cells and chemical hapten exposure. TCRdb recomputed calls from the RACE reads with MiXCR, one row per CDR3 protein. Of roughly 60,000 distinct CDR3 sequences listed, around 12% are singletons. Time point given: patch test 3, about 24 weeks after DPC sensitization. Treatment of the sample: therapeutic diphenylcyclopropenone sensitization with weekly scalp DPC. The sample in question was whole blood, obtained in connection with sensitization to the hapten diphenylcyclopropenone (DPC). Receptors originate from a man aged 25-45 years with alopecia areata. Some clones in this sample may be carry-over from other donors' samples.

This clonotype was found many times. J is TRBJ1-5 and V is TRBV7-8; D unresolved. V lost 1 base to trimming and J lost 4 bases, with 5 bases between them. Germline lookup yields CDR1 SGHVS and CDR2 FQNEAQ. This CDR3 comprises 13 residues. This CDR3 reads CASSLGYNQPQHF. The CDR3, as DNA: TGTGCCAGCAGCTTAGGATATAATCAGCCCCAGCATTTT. Drawing the rest from reference TRBV7-8 and TRBJ1-5, the complete variable domain is GAGVSQSPRYKVAKRGQDVALRCDPISGHVSLFWYQQALGQGPEFLTYFQNEAQLDKSGLPSDRFFAERPEGSVSTLKIQRTQQEDSAVYLCASSLGYNQPQHFGDGTRLSIL.

This clonotype rates as medium-sized (0.01 to 0.1%). The V call is TRBV20-1, the J call TRBJ2-3; D not certain. The V end was cut by 4 bases, the J end by 0 bases, with 8 bases between. Germline V CDR1 and CDR2: DFQATT, SNEGSKA (reference sequence). This CDR3 region has 13 residues. The CDR3 is CSATHTSTDTQYF. CDR3 coding DNA: TGCAGTGCTACTCACACTAGCACAGATACGCAGTATTTT.

With respect to this clonotype: This may be a read error, as it is one base from a much larger clone. The genes are TRBV6-1 and TRBJ2-6; D not certain. V was cut by 5 bases and J by 4 bases, with 9 bases left in between. Germline CDR1 reads MNHNS; CDR2 reads SASEGT. The CDR3 consists of 14 residues. CDR3 nucleotides: TGTGCCAGCAGTCTAAGAACGGGGGCCAACGTCCTGACTTTC. Protein product: CASSLRTGANVLTF.

Many counts were recorded for this clonotype. The gene calls are TRBV4-2 and TRBJ2-7; the D call may be TRBD1 or TRBD2 (5 bases each). This CDR3 contains 16 residues. The V gene lost 0 bases and the J gene lost 4 bases, with 16 bases spanning the gap. Germline CDR1 and CDR2: LGHNA and YNFKEQ. For the CDR3, the DNA is TGTGCCAGCAGCCAAGATAGGGGCGGGCCTAAGTACGAGCAGTACTTC. It translates to CASSQDRGGPKYEQYF.

This clonotype was found a few times. The CDR3 DNA reads as TGTGCCAGCAGCTTTGGCGACGGAGAGACCCAGTACTTC. Its translation: CASSFGDGETQYF. The V and J genes are TRBV11-3 and TRBJ2-5; D remains unclear. The ends were cut back, 3 bases at V and 4 bases at J, with 9 bases in the middle. Germline V CDR1 and CDR2: SGHNT, YENEEA. The CDR3 is made up of 13 amino acids.

This clonotype was detected ten times or more. The chain links TRBV7-2 to TRBJ1-6; D call uncertain. Trimming took 1 base from V and 7 from J, leaving 8 bases between them. CDR3 length: 14 residues. Germline loops: CDR1 SGHTA, CDR2 FQGNSA. CDR3 sequence (DNA): TGTGCCAGCAGCTTAGATGTGAGGAATTCACCCCTCCACTTT. Translation gives CASSLDVRNSPLHF.

A few counts support this clonotype. The V and J genes are TRBV18 and TRBJ2-3; TRBD1 might be the D (5 bases). With 0 bases removed from V and 9 bases from J, the gap between germline ends came to 16 bases. CDR3 length equals 15 residues. The germline CDR1 and CDR2 sequences are KGHSH and LQKENI. CDR3: CASSPPDTPRYTQYF. CDR3 nucleotide sequence: TGTGCCAGCTCACCACCGGACACCCCTCGGTACACGCAGTATTTT.

This clonotype came up a few times. This chain connects TRBV28 to TRBJ2-7, with no clear D. V was trimmed by 2 bases and J by 2 bases, leaving 13 bases between them. The CDR3 covers 15 residues. Germline values: CDR1 MDHEN, CDR2 SYDVKM. CDR3 sequence: CASSLTGSPPYEQYF. The CDR3 DNA sequence: TGTGCCAGCAGTTTAACCGGATCACCACCCTACGAGCAGTACTTC.

This clonotype was observed many times. This chain connects TRBV3-1 to TRBJ2-1; TRBD1 or TRBD2 may be the D gene (7 bases each). The V gene's germline CDR1 is LGHDT and CDR2 YNNKEL (reference sequence). This CDR3 region has 16 residues. V lost 7 bases to trimming and J lost 5 bases, with 21 bases between them. The DNA of the CDR3 is TGTGCCAGCATCAAGGCCGGGACAGCGGGAAACAATGAGCAGTTCTTC. Translating gives CASIKAGTAGNNEQFF.

This clonotype was recorded at least ten times. The chain joins TRBV5-1 to TRBJ2-5; tentative D call: TRBD1 (6 bases). V shed 6 bases and J shed 5 bases, with 11 bases lying between them. This CDR3 spans 12 amino acids. CDR1 and CDR2 (germline): SGHRS, YFSETQ. In DNA, the CDR3 is TGCGCCAGCACAGGGGACCTGGAGACCCAGTACTTC. The encoded protein is CASTGDLETQYF.

This clonotype was seen a handful of times. The chain recombines TRBV4-1 with TRBJ1-6, with TRBD1 matching over 7 bases. V shed 4 bases and J 9 bases; nucleotides not matched to a gene: 24. This CDR3 is 20 amino acids long. Germline V gene lookup returns CDR1 MGHRA and CDR2 YSYEKL. The CDR3, as DNA: TGCGCCAGCAGCCCAACTAAGACAGGGTACTCCCCTCTCACGGCTTCACCCCTCCACTTT. Translating it yields CASSPTKTGYSPLTASPLHF.

V and J are TRBV5-6 and TRBJ2-1, with 7 bases fitting TRBD1. Germline V gene sequence: CDR1 SGHDT, CDR2 YYEEEE. This CDR3 is 13 amino acids long. J was trimmed by 9 bases and V by 2 bases; bases with no gene match: 5. CDR3 coding DNA: TGTGCCAGCAGCTTTGGGACAGAGGGTGAGCAGTTCTTC. Amino acid sequence: CASSFGTEGEQFF. The full variable domain, rest sourced from reference TRBV5-6 and TRBJ2-1, is DAGVTQSPTHLIKTRGQQVTLRCSPKSGHDTVSWYQQALGQGPQFIFQYYEEEERQRGNFPDRFSGHQFPNYSSELNVNALLLGDSALYLCASSFGTEGEQFFGPGTRLTVL.

At least ten counts were recorded for this clonotype. CDR3 loop: CASSPTSNLGRGYEQYF. CDR3 sequence (DNA): TGTGCCAGCAGCCCGACAAGTAACTTGGGCAGGGGCTACGAGCAGTACTTC. This chain joins TRBV14 and TRBJ2-7, with D perhaps TRBD1 (6 bases). Deletions cut 4 bases from V and 3 bases from J, with 22 bases between. There are 17 residues in the CDR3. From germline, CDR1 is SGHDN and CDR2 FVKESK.